What follows are 7 T cell receptor beta chains derived from one specimen sequenced in a study of OX40 agonist ivuxolimab in advanced cancers. Clones were sequenced by immunoSEQ multiplex PCR, and TCRdb holds only the in-frame ones, with some missing. The table lists tens of thousands of clones, about nine tenths of them singletons, with about a quarter in the top ten. Sequenced material: CD4+ or CD8+ T cells sorted from blood, taken in a trial of the OX40 agonist ivuxolimab. Source of these receptors: an adult with an advanced solid tumor such as melanoma, head and neck, liver or kidney cancer.

V is TRBV7-2 and J is TRBJ2-3; the match to TRBD1 covers 9 bases. V lost 4 bases to trimming and J lost 2 bases; unmatched junction nucleotides: 7. The length of the CDR3 is 16 residues. In germline, CDR1 is SGHTA, CDR2 FQGNSA. The CDR3, as DNA: TGTGCCAGCAGCTCAACGGGACAGGGTGACACAGATACGCAGTATTTT. Its translation: CASSSTGQGDTDTQYF.

The chain recombines TRBV5-4 with TRBJ2-1, with D possibly being TRBD2 (5 bases). Trimming cost V 0 bases and J 2 bases, with 9 bases left between them. Looked up from germline, CDR1 is SGHNT and CDR2 is YYREEE (reference sequence). This CDR3 region has 15 residues. CDR3 sequence (DNA): TGTGCCAGCAGCTTGGCTAGCAACGCCTACAATGAGCAGTTCTTC. This gives the protein CASSLASNAYNEQFF.

The gene calls are TRBV7-9 and TRBJ2-7; no reliable D call. CDR1 and CDR2 from the germline V gene are SEHNR and FQNEAQ (reference sequence). The CDR3 is 14 residues long. Deletions cut 3 bases from V and 1 base from J, with 10 bases between. CDR3 protein: CASSFPGESYEQYF. CDR3 sequence (DNA): TGTGCCAGCAGCTTCCCCGGAGAGTCCTACGAGCAGTACTTC.

Here the CDR3 DNA reads TGTGCCAGCAGACGAACGGGGGAACCAAATCAGCCCCAGCATTTT. Its protein product is CASRRTGEPNQPQHF. The V gene is TRBV2, the J gene TRBJ1-5, with a possible D match to TRBD1 (5 bases). V was clipped by 6 bases and J by 4 bases, with 16 bases between them. This CDR3 spans 15 amino acids. Germline lookup yields CDR1 SNHLY and CDR2 FYNNEI.

The chain employs TRBV13 and TRBJ2-7, with D perhaps TRBD1 (6 bases). The CDR3 sequence is 13 residues long. CDR1 PRHDT and CDR2 FYEKMQ come from the germline V gene (reference sequence). Trimming removed 5 bases from V and 6 bases from J, with 14 bases in between. The CDR3, as DNA: TGTGCCAGCAGCCCTCAGGGGAAAGGCGAGCAGTACTTC. Encoded protein: CASSPQGKGEQYF.

J is TRBJ1-5 and V is TRBV4-1; 9 bases are shared with TRBD1. Trimming at V came to 1 base and at J to 3 bases, leaving 1 base not matched to a gene. This CDR3 has 15 amino acids. Germline assignment: CDR1 MGHRA and CDR2 YSYEKL. CDR3 in DNA: TGCGCCAGCAGCCAAGGACAGGGGGTCAATCAGCCCCAGCATTTT. Its protein is CASSQGQGVNQPQHF.

The chain has TRBV25-1 and TRBJ2-7; D not certain. Looked up from germline, CDR1 is MGHDK and CDR2 is SYGVNS. V dropped 5 bases and J dropped 6 bases, with 8 bases sitting between them. The CDR3 spans 11 residues. This chain's CDR3 is CASSPAVEQYF. CDR3 DNA: TGTGCCAGCAGTCCCGCAGTCGAGCAGTACTTC.